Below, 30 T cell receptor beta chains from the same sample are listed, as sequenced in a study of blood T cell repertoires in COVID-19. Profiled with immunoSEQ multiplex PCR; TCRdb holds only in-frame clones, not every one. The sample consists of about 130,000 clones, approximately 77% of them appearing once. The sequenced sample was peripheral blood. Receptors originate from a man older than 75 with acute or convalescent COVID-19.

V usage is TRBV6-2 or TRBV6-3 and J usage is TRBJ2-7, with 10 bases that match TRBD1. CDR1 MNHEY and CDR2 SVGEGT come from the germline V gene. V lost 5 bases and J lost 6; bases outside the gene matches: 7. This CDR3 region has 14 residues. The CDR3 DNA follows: TGTGCCAGCAGTCCACCGGGACAGGGGAGCGAGCAGTACTTC. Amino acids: CASSPPGQGSEQYF.

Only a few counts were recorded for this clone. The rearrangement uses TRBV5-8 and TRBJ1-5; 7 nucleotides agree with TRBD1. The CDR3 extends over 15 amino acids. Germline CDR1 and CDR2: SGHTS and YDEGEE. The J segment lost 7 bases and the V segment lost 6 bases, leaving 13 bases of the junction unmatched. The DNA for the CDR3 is TGTGCCAGCATCCAGGGGGTGGGCAGGGGACAGCCCCAGCATTTT. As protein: CASIQGVGRGQPQHF.

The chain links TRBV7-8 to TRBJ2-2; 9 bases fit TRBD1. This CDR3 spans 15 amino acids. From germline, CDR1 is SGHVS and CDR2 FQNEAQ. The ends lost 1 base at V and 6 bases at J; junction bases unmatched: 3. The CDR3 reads CASSLDRGRAGELFF. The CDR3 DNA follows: TGTGCCAGCAGCTTAGACAGGGGGCGGGCCGGGGAGCTGTTTTTT.

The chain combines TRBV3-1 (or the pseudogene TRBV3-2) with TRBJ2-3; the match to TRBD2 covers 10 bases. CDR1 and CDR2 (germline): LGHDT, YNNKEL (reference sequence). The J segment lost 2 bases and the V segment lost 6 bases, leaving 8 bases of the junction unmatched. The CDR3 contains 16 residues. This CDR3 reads CASSVIAGGTTDTQYF. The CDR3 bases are TGTGCCAGCAGTGTTATAGCGGGGGGCACCACAGATACGCAGTATTTT.

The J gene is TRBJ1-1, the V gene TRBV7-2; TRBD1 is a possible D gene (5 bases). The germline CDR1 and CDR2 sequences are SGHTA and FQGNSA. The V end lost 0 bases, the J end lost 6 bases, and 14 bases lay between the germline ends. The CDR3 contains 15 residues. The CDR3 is CASSLAVIRGSEAFF. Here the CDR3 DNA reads TGTGCCAGCAGCTTAGCGGTTATAAGGGGCTCTGAAGCTTTCTTT.

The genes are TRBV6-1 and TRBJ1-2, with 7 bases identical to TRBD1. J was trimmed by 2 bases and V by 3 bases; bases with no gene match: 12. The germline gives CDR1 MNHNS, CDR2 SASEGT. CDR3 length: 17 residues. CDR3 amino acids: CASSDFSLGQLNYGYTF. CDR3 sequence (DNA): TGTGCCAGCAGTGATTTCAGCTTGGGACAGCTAAACTATGGCTACACCTTC.

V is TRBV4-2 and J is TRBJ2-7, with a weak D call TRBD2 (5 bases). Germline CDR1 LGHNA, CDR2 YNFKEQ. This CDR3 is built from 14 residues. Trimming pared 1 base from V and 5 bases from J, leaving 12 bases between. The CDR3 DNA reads TGTGCCAGCAGCCAAGTCGGAGGTAGGAACGAGCAGTACTTC. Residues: CASSQVGGRNEQYF.

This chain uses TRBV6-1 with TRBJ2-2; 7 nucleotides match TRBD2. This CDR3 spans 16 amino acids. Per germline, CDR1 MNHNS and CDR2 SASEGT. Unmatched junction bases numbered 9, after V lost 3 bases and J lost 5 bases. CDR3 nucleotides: TGTGCCAGCAGTGATTTTGTACTCGGGAGGACCGGGGAGCTGTTTTTT. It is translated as CASSDFVLGRTGELFF.

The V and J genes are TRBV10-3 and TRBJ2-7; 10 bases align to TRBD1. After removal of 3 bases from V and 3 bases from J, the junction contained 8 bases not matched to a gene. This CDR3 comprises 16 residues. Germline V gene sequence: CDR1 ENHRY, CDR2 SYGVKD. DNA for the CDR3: TGTGCCATCAGTGACCGAGGGACAGGGGCCGTCTACGAGCAGTACTTC. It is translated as CAISDRGTGAVYEQYF.

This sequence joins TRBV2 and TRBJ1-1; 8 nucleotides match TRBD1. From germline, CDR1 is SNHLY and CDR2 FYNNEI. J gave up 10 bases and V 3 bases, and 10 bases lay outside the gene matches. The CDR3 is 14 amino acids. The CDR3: CASSETRTGRRAFF. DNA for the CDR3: TGTGCCAGCAGTGAGACTAGGACAGGGAGAAGAGCTTTCTTT.

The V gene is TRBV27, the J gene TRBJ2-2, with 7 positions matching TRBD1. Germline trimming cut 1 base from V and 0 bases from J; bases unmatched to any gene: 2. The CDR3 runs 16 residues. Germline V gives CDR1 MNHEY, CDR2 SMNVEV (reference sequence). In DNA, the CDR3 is TGTGCCAGCAGTTTATTGGGGACAGCGAACACCGGGGAGCTGTTTTTT. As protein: CASSLLGTANTGELFF.

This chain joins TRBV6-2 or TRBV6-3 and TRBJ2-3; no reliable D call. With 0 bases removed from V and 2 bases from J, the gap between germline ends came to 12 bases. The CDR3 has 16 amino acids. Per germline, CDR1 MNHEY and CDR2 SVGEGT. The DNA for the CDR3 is TGTGCCAGCAGTTACTCGTTTGGGCAGCCCACAGATACGCAGTATTTT. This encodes CASSYSFGQPTDTQYF.

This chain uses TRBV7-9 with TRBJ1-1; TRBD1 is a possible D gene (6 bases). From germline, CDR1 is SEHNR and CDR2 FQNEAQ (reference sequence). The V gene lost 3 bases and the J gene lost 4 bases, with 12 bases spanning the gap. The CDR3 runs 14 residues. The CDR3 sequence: CASSFEGVGTEAFF. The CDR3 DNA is TGTGCCAGCAGCTTTGAGGGGGTTGGCACTGAAGCTTTCTTT.

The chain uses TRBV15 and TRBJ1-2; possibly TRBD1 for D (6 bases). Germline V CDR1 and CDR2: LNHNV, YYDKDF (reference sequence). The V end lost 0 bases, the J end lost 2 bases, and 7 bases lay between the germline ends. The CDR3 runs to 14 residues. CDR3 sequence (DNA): TGTGCCACCAGCAGAGACAGGGGAAACTATGGCTACACCTTC. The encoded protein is CATSRDRGNYGYTF.

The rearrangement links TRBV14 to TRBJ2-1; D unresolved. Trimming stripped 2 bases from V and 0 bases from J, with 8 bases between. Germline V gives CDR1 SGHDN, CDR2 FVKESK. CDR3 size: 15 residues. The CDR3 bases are TGTGCCAGCAGCCAAAGCGCAAGCTCCTACAATGAGCAGTTCTTC. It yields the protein CASSQSASSYNEQFF.

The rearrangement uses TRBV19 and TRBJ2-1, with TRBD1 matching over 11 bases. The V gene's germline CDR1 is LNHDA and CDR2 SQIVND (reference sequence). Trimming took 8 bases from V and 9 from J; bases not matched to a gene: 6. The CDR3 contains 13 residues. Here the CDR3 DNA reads TGTGCCAGTGCCGGGACAGGGGGTGGTGAGCAGTTCTTC. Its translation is CASAGTGGGEQFF.

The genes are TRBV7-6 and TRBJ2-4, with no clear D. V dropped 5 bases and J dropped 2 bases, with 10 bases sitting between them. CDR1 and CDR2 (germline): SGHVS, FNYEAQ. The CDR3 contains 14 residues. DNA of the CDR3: TGTGCCAGCAGCCCCCCTCCCCCCAAAAACATTCAGTACTTC. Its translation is CASSPPPPKNIQYF. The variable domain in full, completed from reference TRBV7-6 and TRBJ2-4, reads GAGVSQSPRYKVTKRGQDVALRCDPISGHVSLYWYRQALGQGPEFLTYFNYEAQQDKSGLPNDRFSAERPEGSISTLTIQRTEQRDSAMYRCASSPPPPKNIQYFGAGTRLSVL.

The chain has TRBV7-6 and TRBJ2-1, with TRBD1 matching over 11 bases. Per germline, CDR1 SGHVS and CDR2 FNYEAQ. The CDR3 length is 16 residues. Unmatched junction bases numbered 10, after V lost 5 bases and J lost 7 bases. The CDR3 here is CASSKPGTGGNNEQFF. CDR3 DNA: TGTGCCAGCAGCAAGCCCGGGACAGGGGGAAATAATGAGCAGTTCTTC.

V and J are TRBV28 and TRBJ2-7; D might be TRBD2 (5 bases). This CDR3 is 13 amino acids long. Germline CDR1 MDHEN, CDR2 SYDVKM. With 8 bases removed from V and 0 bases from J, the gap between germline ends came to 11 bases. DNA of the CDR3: TGTGCCAGCGATCGGGGTACCTCCTACGAGCAGTACTTC. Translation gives CASDRGTSYEQYF.

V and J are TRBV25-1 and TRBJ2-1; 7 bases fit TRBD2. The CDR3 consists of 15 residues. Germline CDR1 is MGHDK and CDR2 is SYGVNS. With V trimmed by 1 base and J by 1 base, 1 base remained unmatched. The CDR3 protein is CASSEWEGSYNEQFF. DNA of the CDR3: TGTGCCAGCAGTGAATGGGAGGGTTCCTACAATGAGCAGTTCTTC.

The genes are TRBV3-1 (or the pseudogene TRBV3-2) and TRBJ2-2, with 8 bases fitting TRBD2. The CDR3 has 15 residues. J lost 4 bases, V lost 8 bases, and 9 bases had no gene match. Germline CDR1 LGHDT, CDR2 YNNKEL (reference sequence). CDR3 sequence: CASGRGGRFTGELFF. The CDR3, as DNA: TGTGCCAGCGGACGCGGGGGGCGTTTCACCGGGGAGCTGTTTTTT.

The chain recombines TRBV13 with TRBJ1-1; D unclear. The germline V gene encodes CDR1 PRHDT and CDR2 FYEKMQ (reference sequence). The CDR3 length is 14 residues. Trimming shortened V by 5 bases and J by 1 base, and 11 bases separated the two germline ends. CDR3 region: CASSQTTGNTEAFF. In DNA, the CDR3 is TGTGCCAGCAGCCAGACGACGGGGAACACTGAAGCTTTCTTT.

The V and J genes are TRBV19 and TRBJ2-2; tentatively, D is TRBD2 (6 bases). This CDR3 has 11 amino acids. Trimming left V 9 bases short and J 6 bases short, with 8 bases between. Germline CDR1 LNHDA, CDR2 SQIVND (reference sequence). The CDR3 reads CASWEAGELFF. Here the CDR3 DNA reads TGTGCCAGCTGGGAGGCCGGGGAGCTGTTTTTT.

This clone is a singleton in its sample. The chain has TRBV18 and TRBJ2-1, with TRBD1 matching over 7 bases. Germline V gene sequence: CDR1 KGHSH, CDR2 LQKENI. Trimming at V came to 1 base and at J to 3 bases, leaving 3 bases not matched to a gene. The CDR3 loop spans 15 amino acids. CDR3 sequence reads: CASSPRTGDYNEQFF. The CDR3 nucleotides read TGTGCCAGCTCACCACGAACAGGGGACTACAATGAGCAGTTCTTC.

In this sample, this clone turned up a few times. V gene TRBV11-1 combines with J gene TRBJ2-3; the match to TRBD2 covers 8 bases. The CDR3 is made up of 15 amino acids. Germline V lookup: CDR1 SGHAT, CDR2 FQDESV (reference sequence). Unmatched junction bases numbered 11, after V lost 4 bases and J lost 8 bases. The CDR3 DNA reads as TGTGCCAGCAGCTACTTAGCGGGGAGAGCGGGTACGCAGTATTTT. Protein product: CASSYLAGRAGTQYF.

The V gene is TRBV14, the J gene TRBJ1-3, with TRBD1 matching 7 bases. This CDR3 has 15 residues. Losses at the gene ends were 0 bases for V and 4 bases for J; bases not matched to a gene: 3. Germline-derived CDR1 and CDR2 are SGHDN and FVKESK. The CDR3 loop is CASSQEDRMGNTIYF. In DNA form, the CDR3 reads TGTGCCAGCAGCCAAGAGGACAGGATGGGAAACACCATATATTTT.

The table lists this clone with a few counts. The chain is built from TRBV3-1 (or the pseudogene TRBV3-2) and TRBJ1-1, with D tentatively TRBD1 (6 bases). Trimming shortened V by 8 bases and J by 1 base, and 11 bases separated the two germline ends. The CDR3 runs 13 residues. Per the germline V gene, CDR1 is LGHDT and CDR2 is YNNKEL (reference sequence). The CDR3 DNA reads TGTGCCAGCGGAAGGACAGCGAACACTGAAGCTTTCTTT. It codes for CASGRTANTEAFF.

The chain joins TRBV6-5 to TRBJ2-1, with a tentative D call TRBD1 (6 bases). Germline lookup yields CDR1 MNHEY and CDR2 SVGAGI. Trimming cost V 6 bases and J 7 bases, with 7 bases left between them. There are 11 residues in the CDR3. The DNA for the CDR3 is TGTGCCAGCAGGAGGGGGAATGAGCAGTTCTTC. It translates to CASRRGNEQFF.

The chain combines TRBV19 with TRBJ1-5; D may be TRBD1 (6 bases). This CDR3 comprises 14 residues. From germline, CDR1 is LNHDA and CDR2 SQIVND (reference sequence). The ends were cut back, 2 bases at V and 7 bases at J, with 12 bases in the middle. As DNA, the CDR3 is TGTGCCAGTAGTATAAATCCAGACAGGCAGCCCCAGCATTTT. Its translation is CASSINPDRQPQHF.

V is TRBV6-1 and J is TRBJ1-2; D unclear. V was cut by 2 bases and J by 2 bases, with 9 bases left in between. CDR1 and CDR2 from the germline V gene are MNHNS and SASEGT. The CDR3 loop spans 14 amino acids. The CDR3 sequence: CASSEITANYGYTF. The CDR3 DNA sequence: TGTGCCAGCAGTGAAATCACAGCAAACTATGGCTACACCTTC.